This passage covers 18 T cell receptor beta chains from one sample sequenced in a study of metastatic and nonmetastatic thyroid tumors. Before thyroid surgery, none of the patients had received any treatment. MiXCR was used by TCRdb to re-call the PCR reads. The sample lists roughly 28,000 clones, around 16% occurring once. Material for sequencing was blood. These receptors were collected from a female donor with papillary thyroid cancer or a benign thyroid nodule (not recorded which). Some clones in this sample may be carry-over from other donors' samples.

This clone was counted between two and nine times. One end of the junction does not line up with germline, which may come from a read error. The gene calls are TRBV12-3 or TRBV12-4 and TRBJ2-1, with a weak D call TRBD1 (5 bases). The CDR3 totals 14 residues. CDR3 DNA sequence: TGTGTCAGCAGGCGAGCAGGGCTAGACGGTGAGCAGTTCTTC. It translates to CVSRRAGLDGEQFF.

This clone has at least ten counts. This chain joins TRBV6-5 and TRBJ1-3; D might be TRBD1 (5 bases). The germline V gene encodes CDR1 MNHEY and CDR2 SVGAGI. CDR3 size: 14 residues. V was shortened by 3 bases and J by 4 bases, with 10 bases between the two germline ends. In DNA form, the CDR3 reads TGTGCCAGCAGTTATGGGGGGAACGGAAACACCATATATTTT. Amino acids: CASSYGGNGNTIYF.

This clone was counted ten times or more. A much larger clone differs by one base, so this may be a read error. V usage is TRBV6-2 or TRBV6-3 and J usage is TRBJ1-1; no clear D. The germline V gene has CDR1 MNHEY and CDR2 SVGEGT. CDR3 length equals 13 residues. DNA of the CDR3: TGTGCCAGCAGTTACTCGAGAGGTGCTGAAGCTTCCTTT. It codes for CASSYSRGAEASF.

At least ten counts were recorded for this clone. The chain links TRBV6-1 to TRBJ2-7; D possibly corresponds to TRBD2 (6 bases). With 2 bases removed from V and 3 bases from J, the gap between germline ends came to 8 bases. Germline V gene data show CDR1 as MNHNS and CDR2 as SASEGT. There are 13 residues in the CDR3. The CDR3 region is CASSEIGGYEQYF. The CDR3 DNA follows: TGTGCCAGCAGTGAAATCGGGGGCTACGAGCAGTACTTC.

This clone rates as medium-sized. The chain employs TRBV20-1 and TRBJ2-7, with TRBD1 matching 8 bases. J gave up 6 bases and V 2 bases, and 9 bases lay outside the gene matches. This CDR3 spans 14 amino acids. In germline, CDR1 is DFQATT, CDR2 SNEGSKA (reference sequence). DNA of the CDR3: TGCAGTGCTAGAAATGTCGTGACAGGGGTCGAGCAGTACTTC. The encoded protein is CSARNVVTGVEQYF.

Relative to its sample, this clone is medium-sized. This chain links TRBV30 with TRBJ2-7, with no clear D. Germline CDR1 GTSNPN, CDR2 SVGIG (reference sequence). Trimming cost V 4 bases and J 1 base, with 11 bases left between them. The CDR3 contains 13 residues. DNA of the CDR3: TGTGCCTGGACTAACGGGCGATCCTACGAGCAGTACTTC. The encoded protein is CAWTNGRSYEQYF.

The chain recombines TRBV4-1 with TRBJ1-1; 7 bases agree with TRBD1. Trimming removed 10 bases from V and 6 bases from J; junction bases left unmatched: 8. The CDR3 runs 12 residues. The germline CDR1 and CDR2 sequences are MGHRA and YSYEKL. The CDR3 DNA reads as TGCGCCACACGACAGGGAGGGTCTGAAGCTTTCTTT. Its protein is CATRQGGSEAFF.

The chain carries TRBV20-1 and TRBJ2-7; D perhaps matches TRBD2 (7 bases). The germline V gene has CDR1 DFQATT and CDR2 SNEGSKA (reference sequence). Trimming removed 5 bases from V and 5 bases from J, with 25 bases in between. There are 16 residues in the CDR3. CDR3 sequence reads: CSAPPAARGQGNEQYF. The CDR3 DNA follows: TGCAGTGCTCCCCCAGCAGCGCGGGGGCAGGGCAACGAGCAGTACTTC.

At least ten counts were recorded for this clone. The CDR3, as DNA: TGTGCCTCGATTGACAGGCCCTACAATGAGCAGTTCTTC. Translated: CASIDRPYNEQFF. The chain recombines TRBV2 with TRBJ2-1, with D perhaps matching TRBD1 (6 bases). Germline V CDR1 and CDR2: SNHLY, FYNNEI. Trimming removed 11 bases from V and 2 bases from J, with 13 bases in between. This CDR3 is built from 13 residues.

This clone was counted only a few times. A much larger clone lies one base from this, so it may be a read error. The same CDR3 also results from other DNA sequences found in this sample. V gene TRBV19 combines with J gene TRBJ2-5, with a possible D match to TRBD1 (5 bases). This CDR3 comprises 14 residues. V shed 0 bases and J shed 8 bases, with 13 bases lying between them. Per the germline V gene, CDR1 is LNHDA and CDR2 is SQIVND (reference sequence). The CDR3 reads CASSIDAGPGTQYF. Here the CDR3 DNA reads TGTGCCAGTAGTATAGATGCAGGGCCAGGTACCCAGTACTTC.

This clone was found many times. This chain connects TRBV2 to TRBJ2-3; D perhaps matches TRBD2 (6 bases). In germline, CDR1 is SNHLY, CDR2 FYNNEI. V was pared by 9 bases and J by 0 bases, with 19 bases between. The CDR3 consists of 16 residues. The CDR3 region is CARTGVAGTSTDTQYF. The CDR3 DNA sequence: TGTGCCAGAACGGGAGTAGCTGGTACTAGCACAGATACGCAGTATTTT.

This clone has a count of ten or more. V is TRBV20-1 and J is TRBJ2-5, with a possible D match to TRBD1 (6 bases). The V end was cut by 1 base, the J end by 5 bases, with 11 bases between. Germline V gene data show CDR1 as DFQATT and CDR2 as SNEGSKA (reference sequence). The CDR3 loop spans 13 amino acids. This chain's CDR3 is CSARGGHRETQYF. The CDR3 bases are TGCAGTGCTAGAGGGGGACATCGGGAGACCCAGTACTTC.

This clone was counted at least ten times. V usage is TRBV19 and J usage is TRBJ2-7; 9 nucleotides agree with TRBD2. V was clipped by 9 bases and J by 2 bases; unmatched bases: 8. Germline V gene lookup returns CDR1 LNHDA and CDR2 SQIVND (reference sequence). The CDR3 consists of 14 residues. DNA for the CDR3: TGTGCCAGCAACGAAGCGGGGGGCGCCTACGAGCAGTACTTC. As protein: CASNEAGGAYEQYF.

This clone came up many times. V is TRBV11-2 and J is TRBJ2-5, with no clear D. Germline CDR1 and CDR2: SGHAT and FQNNGV. CDR3 length: 11 residues. Trimming stripped 2 bases from V and 4 bases from J, with 2 bases between. The CDR3 coding sequence is TGTGCCAGCAGCTTACGAGAGACCCAGTACTTC. Translated, it gives CASSLRETQYF.

The rearrangement uses TRBV7-2 and TRBJ1-1; D may be TRBD1 (5 bases). The CDR3 is 14 residues long. Between the trimmed V and J ends, which lost 0 bases and 10 bases, there was a span of 15 bases. Germline V lookup: CDR1 SGHTA, CDR2 FQGNSA. The CDR3: CASSLAGGDSRAFF. The DNA for the CDR3 is TGTGCCAGCAGCTTAGCGGGGGGGGACTCAAGAGCTTTCTTT.

Comment on this clone: A much larger clonotype is one base distant, so this may be a read error. Other DNA sequences within the sample encode an identical CDR3. The CDR3 nucleotides are TGTGCCAGCAGTTTATCGCGTGGGGGGGGCCACGAGCAGTACTTC. Translated: CASSLSRGGGHEQYF. The chain couples TRBV28 to TRBJ2-7, with TRBD2 as a possible D gene (7 bases). CDR1 is MDHEN and CDR2 is SYDVKM in the germline V gene. V gave up 1 base and J gave up 5 bases, with 15 bases separating them. This CDR3 region has 15 residues.

This clone ranks as medium-sized. The chain uses TRBV20-1 and TRBJ1-2; D is ambiguous. Germline V gene data show CDR1 as DFQATT and CDR2 as SNEGSKA (reference sequence). This CDR3 region has 13 residues. Trimming took off 0 bases at V and 3 bases at J, with 8 bases between the two ends. CDR3 bases: TGCAGTGCTAGAGATAAGGCATACTATGGCTACACCTTC. Translation gives CSARDKAYYGYTF.

This clone was seen a few times. This may arise from a read error, as a much more abundant clone is one base away. This likely comes from a read error, as the CDR3 has no conserved phenylalanine or tryptophan at its end. The V and J genes are TRBV5-4 and TRBJ1-2; D is possibly TRBD1 (6 bases). The V gene's germline CDR1 is SGHNT and CDR2 YYREEE (reference sequence). The CDR3 is made up of 14 amino acids. V was trimmed by 1 base and J by 6 bases, leaving 13 bases between them. The CDR3 DNA follows: TGTGCCAGCAGCTTGAGTTGGGGGCAAGATGGCTACACCTCC. Its translation: CASSLSWGQDGYTS.